The 32 T cell receptor beta chains listed next were all sequenced from one sample in a study of blood T cell repertoires in COVID-19. Data came from immunoSEQ multiplex PCR; TCRdb stores just in-frame clones and leaves some out. The sample yields about 240,000 clones, 88% seen once. Specimen: peripheral blood. These receptors all stem from a woman in her twenties or thirties with acute or convalescent COVID-19.

V and J are TRBV3-1 (or the pseudogene TRBV3-2) and TRBJ1-4; possibly TRBD1 for D (6 bases). Trimming left V 4 bases short and J 4 bases short, with 16 bases between. CDR3 length: 16 amino acids. Germline loops: CDR1 LGHDT, CDR2 YNNKEL (reference sequence). CDR3 DNA sequence: TGTGCCAGCAGCCCCCGTATCCAGGGGAGTAATGAAAAACTGTTTTTT. Residues: CASSPRIQGSNEKLFF.

The V gene is TRBV11-3, the J gene TRBJ1-2; 9 bases line up with TRBD1. The J segment lost 3 bases and the V segment lost 1 base, leaving 9 bases of the junction unmatched. CDR3 length: 17 residues. CDR1 is SGHNT, CDR2 YENEEA, per germline. CDR3 sequence reads: CASSLARGTGIHYGYTF. For the CDR3, the DNA is TGTGCCAGCAGCTTAGCCCGCGGGACAGGGATCCACTATGGCTACACCTTC.

The chain uses TRBV3-1 (or the pseudogene TRBV3-2) and TRBJ2-1; TRBD2 matches 11 bases. J was trimmed by 1 base and V by 4 bases; bases with no gene match: 0. From germline, CDR1 is LGHDT and CDR2 YNNKEL (reference sequence). The CDR3 is made up of 15 amino acids. The CDR3 here is CASSRLAGSYNEQFF. CDR3 bases: TGTGCCAGCAGCCGACTAGCGGGGTCCTACAATGAGCAGTTCTTC.

The chain carries TRBV6-1 and TRBJ2-2, with D perhaps TRBD1 (5 bases). Trimming removed 2 bases from V and 5 bases from J, with 21 bases in between. Germline V CDR1 and CDR2: MNHNS, SASEGT. CDR3 size: 18 residues. The CDR3 sequence: CASSERKVSRDRTGELFF. In DNA, the CDR3 is TGTGCCAGCAGTGAAAGGAAAGTTAGCAGGGATCGGACCGGGGAGCTGTTTTTT.

The chain combines TRBV30 with TRBJ1-1, with a weak D call TRBD1 (5 bases). The CDR3 sequence is 13 residues long. Trimming took 1 base from V and 10 from J, leaving 16 bases between them. In germline, CDR1 is GTSNPN, CDR2 SVGIG (reference sequence). CDR3 protein: CAWSAGLQARAFF. CDR3 DNA: TGTGCCTGGAGTGCGGGACTTCAGGCAAGAGCTTTCTTT. Complete variable domain (other parts from reference TRBV30 and TRBJ1-1): SQTIHQWPATLVQPVGSPLSLECTVEGTSNPNLYWYRQAAGRGLQLLFYSVGIGQISSEVPQNLSASRPQDRQFILSSKKLLLSDSGFYLCAWSAGLQARAFFGQGTRLTVV.

This rearrangement joins TRBV5-1 to TRBJ2-7; 9 nucleotides match TRBD1. The V segment lost 4 bases and the J segment 2 bases; nucleotides outside the gene matches: 4. The CDR3 covers 14 residues. CDR1 and CDR2 (germline): SGHRS, YFSETQ. The DNA of the CDR3 is TGCGCCAGCAGCAAGGACAGGGGCGCCTACGAGCAGTACTTC. This translates into CASSKDRGAYEQYF. Drawing the rest from reference TRBV5-1 and TRBJ2-7, the complete variable domain is KAGVTQTPRYLIKTRGQQVTLSCSPISGHRSVSWYQQTPGQGLQFLFEYFSETQRNKGNFPGRFSGRQFSNSRSEMNVSTLELGDSALYLCASSKDRGAYEQYFGPGTRLTVT.

CDR3 amino acids: CASSDQGRGGNQPQHF. The CDR3 DNA follows: TGTGCCAGCAGTGACCAGGGTCGGGGGGGAAATCAGCCCCAGCATTTT. The chain is built from TRBV6-4 and TRBJ1-5; tentative D call: TRBD1 (5 bases). This CDR3 has 16 amino acids. Trimming took off 2 bases at V and 4 bases at J, with 15 bases between the two ends. Germline CDR1 is MRHNA and CDR2 is SNTAGT.

The V call is TRBV3-1 (or the pseudogene TRBV3-2), the J call TRBJ2-1; 7 bases map to TRBD2. Germline lookup yields CDR1 LGHDT and CDR2 YNNKEL (reference sequence). After removal of 4 bases from V and 7 bases from J, the junction contained 10 bases not matched to a gene. This CDR3 region has 15 residues. CDR3 nucleotide sequence: TGTGCCAGCAGCCCCCCCCCAGCGGGGACGAATGAGCAGTTCTTC. Translated, it gives CASSPPPAGTNEQFF.

The rearrangement uses TRBV5-5 and TRBJ1-4; 7 bases agree with TRBD1. Looked up from germline, CDR1 is SGHKS and CDR2 is YYEKEE (reference sequence). This CDR3 has 15 amino acids. The junction had 3 bases not matched to a gene; V was cut back by 4 bases and J by 0 bases. This chain's CDR3 is CASSRQGATNEKLFF. CDR3 sequence (DNA): TGTGCCAGCAGCCGACAGGGTGCAACTAATGAAAAACTGTTTTTT.

The chain employs TRBV5-4 and TRBJ2-5; TRBD1 aligns across 7 bases. The V and J ends lost 5 bases and 2 bases, in that order; junction bases with no gene match: 6. Looked up from germline, CDR1 is SGHNT and CDR2 is YYREEE (reference sequence). The length of the CDR3 is 14 residues. The CDR3 loop reads CASSFQGVQETQYF. The CDR3, as DNA: TGTGCCAGCAGTTTTCAGGGGGTGCAAGAGACCCAGTACTTC.

In this sample, this clone turned up once. J is TRBJ1-5 and V is TRBV10-3, with D unclear. The V gene's germline CDR1 is ENHRY and CDR2 SYGVKD. The CDR3 runs 13 residues. V shed 7 bases and J shed 7 bases, with 14 bases lying between them. In nucleotides, the CDR3 is TGTGCCATCAATTCGGGATTGGGGCAGCCCCAGCATTTT. Translation: CAINSGLGQPQHF.

The chain carries TRBV6-2 or TRBV6-3 and TRBJ1-2; TRBD1 agrees at 7 bases. Trimming took 2 bases from V and 9 from J; bases not matched to a gene: 3. Germline V gene sequence: CDR1 MNHEY, CDR2 SVGEGT. This CDR3 has 12 residues. The CDR3: CASSYQGGSYTF. In DNA form, the CDR3 reads TGTGCCAGCAGTTACCAGGGGGGAAGCTACACCTTC.

The count of this clone is one. The V gene is TRBV12-3 or TRBV12-4, the J gene TRBJ2-7; 7 bases line up with TRBD1. The CDR3 length is 12 residues. Trimming cost V 8 bases and J 1 base; bases outside gene matches: 2. The CDR3 protein is CASSGGSYEQYF. The CDR3 DNA follows: TGTGCCAGCTCAGGGGGATCCTACGAGCAGTACTTC.

V usage is TRBV14 and J usage is TRBJ2-1; 10 positions agree with TRBD2. J lost 4 bases, V lost 4 bases, and 10 bases had no gene match. Germline CDR1 is SGHDN and CDR2 is FVKESK. The CDR3 loop spans 17 amino acids. Here the CDR3 reads CASSLVRGTSEYNEQFF. The CDR3 DNA sequence: TGTGCCAGCAGCCTCGTGCGCGGGACTAGCGAGTACAATGAGCAGTTCTTC.

The CDR3: CAWGSGSNQPQHF. The CDR3 coding sequence is TGTGCCTGGGGGTCAGGTAGCAATCAGCCCCAGCATTTT. The chain recombines TRBV30 with TRBJ1-5, with D hard to call. The CDR3 totals 13 residues. Germline CDR1 GTSNPN, CDR2 SVGIG (reference sequence). The V gene lost 5 bases and the J gene lost 0 bases, with 8 bases spanning the gap.

This rearrangement joins TRBV9 to TRBJ1-2; 7 nucleotides align to TRBD1. The CDR3 loop spans 15 amino acids. Looked up from germline, CDR1 is SGDLS and CDR2 is YYNGEE. Germline trimming cut 0 bases from V and 6 bases from J; bases unmatched to any gene: 8. The CDR3 protein is CASSVGDRVSHGYTF. DNA for the CDR3: TGTGCCAGCAGCGTAGGCGACAGGGTTTCCCATGGCTACACCTTC.

The chain links TRBV15 to TRBJ1-6; the D is unclear. V was shortened by 8 bases and J by 6 bases, with 14 bases between the two germline ends. The CDR3 is 14 amino acids. Germline CDR1 reads LNHNV; CDR2 reads YYDKDF (reference sequence). This chain's CDR3 is CATAAGFTNSPLHF. The CDR3 coding sequence is TGTGCCACCGCCGCAGGATTCACTAATTCACCCCTCCACTTT.

The chain recombines TRBV24-1 with TRBJ2-1, with 7 bases identical to TRBD2. The length of the CDR3 is 16 residues. V was pared by 5 bases and J by 0 bases, with 6 bases of the junction left unmatched. CDR1 is KGHDR and CDR2 is SFDVKD in the germline V gene. CDR3 sequence (DNA): TGTGCCACCAGTGGAAATAGCGGGTACTCCTACAATGAGCAGTTCTTC. Translated: CATSGNSGYSYNEQFF.

The rearrangement uses TRBV6-6 and TRBJ1-6, with a weak D call TRBD1 (6 bases). Germline V CDR1 and CDR2: MNHNY, SVGAGI (reference sequence). The CDR3 extends over 13 amino acids. Trimming stripped 5 bases from V and 8 bases from J, with 10 bases between. The CDR3 protein is CASSLRTDSPLHF. The CDR3 nucleotides read TGTGCCAGCAGTCTTAGGACAGATTCACCCCTCCACTTT.

The chain employs TRBV3-1 (or the pseudogene TRBV3-2) and TRBJ1-4; tentatively, D is TRBD1 (5 bases). Germline loops: CDR1 LGHDT, CDR2 YNNKEL (reference sequence). Trimming left V 5 bases short and J 5 bases short, with 18 bases between. The CDR3 is 16 residues long. The CDR3 coding sequence is TGTGCCAGCAGCTTGAGGGGCGCGGGAGGAAATGAAAAACTGTTTTTT. As protein: CASSLRGAGGNEKLFF.

The rearrangement links TRBV4-2 to TRBJ2-1, with a tentative D call TRBD1 (6 bases). The CDR3 sequence is 15 residues long. Germline-derived CDR1 and CDR2 are LGHNA and YNFKEQ. Trimming stripped 4 bases from V and 7 bases from J, with 17 bases between. The CDR3 region has the DNA TGTGCCAGCAGCCCTGGGCAGGGGAATTGGAATGAGCAGTTCTTC. Translating it yields CASSPGQGNWNEQFF.

The V call is TRBV9, the J call TRBJ1-3; 11 positions match TRBD1. V was pared by 6 bases and J by 0 bases, with 5 bases of the junction left unmatched. The CDR3 runs to 16 residues. In germline, CDR1 is SGDLS, CDR2 YYNGEE. DNA of the CDR3: TGTGCCAGCAATCCAGGACAGGGGGCCTCTGGAAACACCATATATTTT. Its translation: CASNPGQGASGNTIYF.

V and J are TRBV11-3 and TRBJ2-3; D is perhaps TRBD2 (5 bases). Looked up from germline, CDR1 is SGHNT and CDR2 is YENEEA. The CDR3 contains 16 residues. V was shortened by 1 base and J by 3 bases, with 14 bases between the two germline ends. The CDR3 sequence: CASSLVVGVRTDTQYF. CDR3 DNA: TGTGCCAGCAGCTTAGTGGTGGGAGTAAGGACAGATACGCAGTATTTT.

This clone came up a few times. The J gene is TRBJ2-2, the V gene TRBV30; D gene unclear. Between the trimmed V and J ends, which lost 5 bases and 0 bases, there was a span of 10 bases. The CDR3 sequence is 14 residues long. The germline gives CDR1 GTSNPN, CDR2 SVGIG (reference sequence). The CDR3, as DNA: TGTGCCTGGCTTCGACAAGCGAACACCGGGGAGCTGTTTTTT. Amino acids: CAWLRQANTGELFF.

The rearrangement joins TRBV7-2 to TRBJ2-7; 11 bases fit TRBD2. V shed 1 base, J shed 8 bases, and the junction held 4 bases outside the gene matches. This CDR3 has 14 amino acids. Looked up from germline, CDR1 is SGHTA and CDR2 is FQGNSA. CDR3: CASSLGGLAEKQYF. CDR3 nucleotides: TGTGCCAGCAGCTTAGGGGGACTAGCGGAGAAGCAGTACTTC.

This clone was recorded only once. The CDR3 region has the DNA TGTGCCATCAGTGAGGCGGGAGTAGGGGGCGAGCAGTACTTC. It specifies CAISEAGVGGEQYF. The rearrangement uses TRBV10-3 and TRBJ2-7; D may be TRBD2 (7 bases). The CDR3 runs 14 residues. V was trimmed by 2 bases and J by 6 bases, leaving 14 bases between them. CDR1 is ENHRY and CDR2 is SYGVKD in the germline V gene.

The chain combines TRBV11-2 with TRBJ2-7, with D uncertain. Trimming took 1 base from V and 2 from J, leaving 6 bases between them. The CDR3 sequence is 13 residues long. Germline values: CDR1 SGHAT, CDR2 FQNNGV. CDR3 nucleotides: TGTGCCAGCAGCTTAGGACTCACCTACGAGCAGTACTTC. This encodes CASSLGLTYEQYF. The full variable domain, completed using reference TRBV11-2 and TRBJ2-7, is EAGVAQSPRYKIIEKRQSVAFWCNPISGHATLYWYQQILGQGPKLLIQFQNNGVVDDSQLPKDRFSAERLKGVDSTLKIQPAKLEDSAVYLCASSLGLTYEQYFGPGTRLTVT.

A single count supports this clone. The chain links TRBV2 to TRBJ2-5; a possible D gene is TRBD2 (6 bases). Germline CDR1 is SNHLY and CDR2 is FYNNEI. The V end lost 4 bases, the J end lost 1 base, and 13 bases lay between the germline ends. The CDR3 sequence is 15 residues long. In nucleotides, the CDR3 is TGTGCCAGCAGTGGGGCGGGATCCGCCCAAGAGACCCAGTACTTC. Translating it yields CASSGAGSAQETQYF.

V is TRBV29-1 and J is TRBJ2-1, with TRBD1 matching 8 bases. The CDR3 extends over 14 amino acids. The germline gives CDR1 SQVTM, CDR2 ANQGSEA. The ends lost 4 bases at V and 0 bases at J; junction bases unmatched: 2. DNA of the CDR3: TGCAGCGTTGCGGACAGGGCCTCCTACAATGAGCAGTTCTTC. This translates into CSVADRASYNEQFF.

J is TRBJ2-3 and V is TRBV2; 12 nucleotides line up with TRBD1. The length of the CDR3 is 15 residues. The trim removed 4 bases at V and 5 bases at J, leaving 4 bases unmatched. Per germline, CDR1 SNHLY and CDR2 FYNNEI. The CDR3 sequence is CASSGDRGLGDTQYF. As DNA, the CDR3 is TGTGCCAGCAGTGGGGACAGGGGGCTCGGAGATACGCAGTATTTT.

V is TRBV12-3 or TRBV12-4 and J is TRBJ2-7; perhaps TRBD1 as D (5 bases). This CDR3 comprises 13 residues. V was pared by 3 bases and J by 7 bases, with 13 bases between. The CDR3 nucleotides are TGTGCCAGCAGTTTTGGCAGGGTAAATGAGCAGTACTTC. It specifies CASSFGRVNEQYF.

V and J are TRBV7-2 and TRBJ2-1; maybe TRBD2 (6 bases). V gave up 3 bases and J gave up 3 bases, with 9 bases separating them. Germline V gene data show CDR1 as SGHTA and CDR2 as FQGNSA. The CDR3 runs to 14 residues. CDR3 sequence reads: CASSFGGDYNEQFF. Here the CDR3 DNA reads TGTGCCAGCAGCTTTGGCGGGGACTACAATGAGCAGTTCTTC.